The clone carrying this T cell receptor (beta chain) was observed a few times. J lost 3 bases, V lost 2 bases, and 7 bases had no gene match. Germline CDR1 MGHRA, CDR2 YSYEKL. CDR3 length equals 16 residues. This sample stems from a study of blood T cells in healthy people across ages. The use of a sample-barcoded 5' primer and a J-beta primer mix characterized a second PCR of about 6 to 12 cycles. TCRdb called the 5' RACE reads again in MiXCR, with one record for every CDR3 protein. The sample includes 730,000 or so distinct CDR3 sequences, around two fifths seen only once; the top ten take roughly 30%. Each sample used at least 6 million PBMCs.

This clonotype originated in a man older than 75 in good health. V and J are TRBV4-1 and TRBJ2-5; 9 bases fit TRBD1. Sequencing input: blood. In DNA form, the CDR3 reads TGCGCCAGCAGCCAAAACACACGACAGGGGGAAGAGACCCAGTACTTC. This sequence encodes CASSQNTRQGEETQYF.